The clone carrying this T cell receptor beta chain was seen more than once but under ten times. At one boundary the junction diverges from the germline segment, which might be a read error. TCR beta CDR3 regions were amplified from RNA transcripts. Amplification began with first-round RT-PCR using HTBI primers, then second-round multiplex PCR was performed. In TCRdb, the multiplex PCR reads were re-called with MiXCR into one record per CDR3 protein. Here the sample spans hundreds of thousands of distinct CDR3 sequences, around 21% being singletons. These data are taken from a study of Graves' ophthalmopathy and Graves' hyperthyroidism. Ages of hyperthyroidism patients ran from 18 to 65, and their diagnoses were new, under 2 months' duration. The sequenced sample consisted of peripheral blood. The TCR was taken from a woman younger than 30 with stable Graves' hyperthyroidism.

The CDR3 nucleotides are TGCGCCGGCAGCTGGCAGACAGAGTACCAAGAGACCCAGTACTTC. Amino acid sequence: CAGSWQTEYQETQYF. V and J are TRBV5-1 and TRBJ2-5; D may be TRBD1 (5 bases). CDR3 length equals 15 residues. Germline V gene lookup returns CDR1 SGHRS and CDR2 YFSETQ.